This TCR beta chain derives from a study of T cells expressing NK-cell markers. Overall study results and limits: The leading position in the CD3+CD56-NKG2C+ fraction of several donors also went to these clonotypes.

The CDR3 sequence is 15 residues long. Germline CDR1 reads DFQATT; CDR2 reads SNEGSKA (reference sequence). TCRdb re-called the 5' RACE reads, yielding one record per CDR3 amino acid sequence without DNA. The record lists about 180,000 distinct CDR3 sequences, of which the ten most abundant hold 15% to 20%. Points on this clonotype: Its antigen is not identified.

Sequenced material: blood T cells: a sorted CD56 or NKG2C T cell subset, CD4+ or CD8+ T cells, or bulk PBMC T cells (not recorded which). The J gene is TRBJ2-3, the V gene TRBV20-1; the D gene TCRdb calls, TRBD2, cannot be checked with no DNA. This clonotype was obtained from a woman between 18 and 70 years old in good health. The CDR3 loop reads CSAQTSGGHTDTQYF.